The 29 T cell receptor beta chains reported below all come from one sample, sequenced in a study of blood T cell repertoires in COVID-19. TCRdb's table, derived via immunoSEQ multiplex PCR, lists solely in-frame clones and lacks some. This sample carries about 180,000 clones, about 88% of them seen once, and the ten largest clones take 9% to 10%. Source material: PBMCs or T cells enriched from blood (not recorded which). These TCRs come from a woman between 18 and 29 years old who had recovered from COVID-19.

The chain is built from TRBV6-5 and TRBJ1-1, with D unclear. In germline, CDR1 is MNHEY, CDR2 SVGAGI. The germline V and J ends were trimmed by 0 bases and 1 base, with 12 bases remaining between them. CDR3 length equals 16 residues. The CDR3 sequence is CASSYSWQATNTEAFF. In nucleotides, the CDR3 is TGTGCCAGCAGTTACTCTTGGCAGGCCACGAACACTGAAGCTTTCTTT.

V and J are TRBV5-1 and TRBJ2-3, with 7 bases matching TRBD1. The CDR3 loop spans 15 amino acids. In germline, CDR1 is SGHRS, CDR2 YFSETQ. V lost 6 bases and J lost 2; bases outside the gene matches: 9. The CDR3, as DNA: TGCGCCAGCATCAACCGGGACAGAAACACAGATACGCAGTATTTT. Protein sequence: CASINRDRNTDTQYF.

As to this clone: At one end the junction does not follow the germline gene, possibly because of a read error. This chain links TRBV29-1 with TRBJ2-1, with 10 bases identical to TRBD1. The CDR3 contains 14 residues. CDR1 is SQVTM, CDR2 ANQGSEA, per germline. For the CDR3, the DNA is TGCAGCGTAGACAGGGGGCGCTCCGACAATGAGCAGTTCTTC. The encoded protein is CSVDRGRSDNEQFF.

The table lists this clone with a few counts. The chain carries TRBV6-5 and TRBJ1-6; TRBD1 aligns across 8 bases. Trimming took 7 bases from V and 9 from J; bases not matched to a gene: 8. CDR3 length equals 14 residues. Germline CDR1 is MNHEY and CDR2 is SVGAGI. The CDR3 loop reads CASNRQGKGSPLHF. The CDR3 region has the DNA TGTGCCAGCAATCGACAGGGGAAGGGTTCACCCCTCCACTTT.

The gene calls are TRBV19 and TRBJ2-5; D possibly corresponds to TRBD2 (6 bases). The CDR3 covers 13 residues. The V and J ends lost 4 bases and 5 bases respectively, with 11 bases between them. Germline V CDR1 and CDR2: LNHDA, SQIVND (reference sequence). The DNA for the CDR3 is TGTGCCAGTAGTAGGGAGGAGGGGGAGACCCAGTACTTC. It codes for CASSREEGETQYF.

The J gene is TRBJ1-6, the V gene TRBV30; TRBD1 is a possible D gene (6 bases). Germline V gene sequence: CDR1 GTSNPN, CDR2 SVGIG (reference sequence). The V and J ends lost 0 bases and 10 bases respectively, with 13 bases between them. CDR3 length: 14 amino acids. The CDR3 loop reads CAWSVGRDMSPLHF. The DNA for the CDR3 is TGTGCCTGGAGTGTGGGAAGGGACATGTCACCCCTCCACTTT.

The chain employs TRBV20-1 and TRBJ2-3, with 15 nucleotides matching TRBD2. The V segment lost 3 bases and the J segment 4 bases; nucleotides outside the gene matches: 11. The CDR3 totals 18 residues. Germline V CDR1 and CDR2: DFQATT, SNEGSKA (reference sequence). CDR3 nucleotides: TGCAGTGCTAGTGGACTAGCGGGGGGGCCATATCGTGCAGATACGCAGTATTTT. Translating it yields CSASGLAGGPYRADTQYF.

The V and J genes are TRBV12-2 and TRBJ1-4. TRBV12-2 is shown as a pseudogene. The CDR3 extends over 16 amino acids. The CDR3 coding sequence is TGTGCAAGTCGCCCCGGCCCGGGGGCAACTAATGAAAAACTGTTTTTT. It specifies CASRPGPGATNEKLFF.

The sample holds a few counts of this clone. The chain couples TRBV19 to TRBJ2-1, with D maybe TRBD1 (6 bases). Germline V CDR1 and CDR2: LNHDA, SQIVND (reference sequence). Trimming removed 6 bases from V and 0 bases from J, with 9 bases in between. The CDR3 runs to 14 residues. In DNA, the CDR3 is TGTGCCAGTAGCCACAGGGACTCCTACAATGAGCAGTTCTTC. Amino acid sequence: CASSHRDSYNEQFF.

This clone was observed a single time. This chain connects TRBV6-5 to TRBJ2-5, with 10 bases identical to TRBD2. Unmatched junction bases numbered 1, after V lost 5 bases and J lost 1 base. The CDR3 extends over 14 amino acids. Looked up from germline, CDR1 is MNHEY and CDR2 is SVGAGI. This chain's CDR3 is CASSSGGVQETQYF. For the CDR3, the DNA is TGTGCCAGCAGTAGCGGGGGGGTCCAAGAGACCCAGTACTTC.

The genes are TRBV7-3 and TRBJ2-1, with 7 bases aligning to TRBD2. CDR3 length: 17 residues. The germline CDR1 and CDR2 sequences are SGHTA and FQGTGA. J gave up 0 bases and V 2 bases, and 7 bases lay outside the gene matches. The CDR3 reads CASSLLGRTSSYNEQFF. In nucleotides, the CDR3 is TGTGCCAGCAGCTTATTAGGGAGGACTAGCTCCTACAATGAGCAGTTCTTC.

The CDR3 DNA reads TGTGCCAGCAGCTTAGGACAGGGCTATGGCTACACCTTC. It specifies CASSLGQGYGYTF. The chain combines TRBV7-8 with TRBJ1-2; 7 nucleotides match TRBD1. The germline V gene has CDR1 SGHVS and CDR2 FQNEAQ. After removal of 1 base from V and 4 bases from J, the junction contained 0 bases not matched to a gene. The CDR3 loop spans 13 amino acids.

The chain combines TRBV10-1 with TRBJ2-1, with 8 bases matching TRBD1. This CDR3 spans 15 amino acids. With V trimmed by 4 bases and J by 6 bases, 8 bases remained unmatched. From germline, CDR1 is WNHNN and CDR2 SYGVQD (reference sequence). CDR3 sequence: CASSGGQDALNEQFF. DNA for the CDR3: TGCGCCAGCAGTGGGGGACAGGATGCCCTCAATGAGCAGTTCTTC.

The V and J genes are TRBV4-3 and TRBJ2-3; 11 nucleotides match TRBD2. CDR1 is LGHNA and CDR2 is YSLEER in the germline V gene. This CDR3 is 16 amino acids long. The V segment lost 1 base and the J segment 8 bases; nucleotides outside the gene matches: 8. CDR3 nucleotides: TGCGCCAGCAGCCAAGTTAGCGGGGGGGCGGTCGGTACGCAGTATTTT. It codes for CASSQVSGGAVGTQYF.

The V gene is TRBV21-1, the J gene TRBJ1-1; the table names TRBD1, a call not compared with the DNA. TRBV21-1 is classified as a pseudogene. The CDR3 is 15 amino acids. The DNA of the CDR3 is TGTGCCAGCAGCAAAGGTAAGGGGGCGAACACTGAAGCTTTCTTT. Amino acid sequence: CASSKGKGANTEAFF.

V is TRBV6-5 and J is TRBJ1-4; D is ambiguous. Per the germline V gene, CDR1 is MNHEY and CDR2 is SVGAGI. V lost 0 bases to trimming and J lost 8 bases, with 13 bases between them. CDR3 size: 15 residues. The CDR3, as DNA: TGTGCCAGCAGTTACTCAGGCCTCGCGGGGGAAAAACTGTTTTTT. This encodes CASSYSGLAGEKLFF.

J is TRBJ1-1 and V is TRBV7-9; TRBD1 is a possible D gene (6 bases). V lost 6 bases and J 3 bases, leaving 20 bases between the germline ends. Germline CDR1 and CDR2: SEHNR and FQNEAQ (reference sequence). The CDR3 sequence is 16 residues long. The CDR3 bases are TGTGCCAGCAGACCTAAGCCGGGGGGCATCGACACTGAAGCTTTCTTT. Protein sequence: CASRPKPGGIDTEAFF. Based on the CDR3 plus reference TRBV7-9 and TRBJ1-1, the full variable domain is DTGVSQNPRHKITKRGQNVTFRCDPISEHNRLYWYRQTLGQGPEFLTYFQNEAQLEKSRLLSDRFSAERPKGSFSTLEIQRTEQGDSAMYLCASRPKPGGIDTEAFFGQGTRLTVV.

The chain uses TRBV2 and TRBJ1-1; possible D gene TRBD1, 5 bases. This CDR3 has 13 amino acids. Germline V lookup: CDR1 SNHLY, CDR2 FYNNEI. The V end was cut by 7 bases, the J end by 4 bases, with 13 bases between. The CDR3 DNA is TGTGCCAGCACTATTCAGGGTAGCACTGAAGCTTTCTTT. Translation: CASTIQGSTEAFF. Full variable domain (rest looked up from reference TRBV2 and TRBJ1-1): EPEVTQTPSHQVTQMGQEVILRCVPISNHLYFYWYRQILGQKVEFLVSFYNNEISEKSEIFDDQFSVERPDGSNFTLKIRSTKLEDSAMYFCASTIQGSTEAFFGQGTRLTVV.

This chain uses TRBV28 with TRBJ2-5, with D tentatively TRBD2 (7 bases). CDR1 and CDR2 (germline): MDHEN, SYDVKM. Trimming removed 7 bases at V and 5 bases at J, with 14 bases between. This CDR3 is 13 amino acids long. As DNA, the CDR3 is TGTGCCAGCAAATCGGGGGGCAGGGAGACCCAGTACTTC. Translating it yields CASKSGGRETQYF.

The CDR3 protein is CTSSPTADYLAGVYNEQFF. DNA for the CDR3: TGCACCAGCAGCCCGACAGCCGACTACCTAGCGGGAGTGTACAATGAGCAGTTCTTC. This chain joins TRBV1 and TRBJ2-1; the D call of TRBD2 is as the table states it, not checked on the DNA. TRBV1 is tagged as a pseudogene. The length of the CDR3 is 19 residues.

The genes are TRBV7-2 and TRBJ2-7; D may be TRBD2 (6 bases). The CDR3 extends over 15 amino acids. Germline assignment: CDR1 SGHTA and CDR2 FQGNSA. The V and J ends lost 6 bases and 0 bases respectively, with 15 bases between them. This CDR3 is CASSYSGTYSYEQYF. CDR3 nucleotide sequence: TGTGCCAGCAGTTACTCCGGGACTTACTCCTACGAGCAGTACTTC.

The rearrangement joins TRBV7-9 to TRBJ1-2; no firm D call. CDR3 size: 12 residues. With 7 bases removed from V and 7 bases from J, the gap between germline ends came to 13 bases. Germline loops: CDR1 SEHNR, CDR2 FQNEAQ (reference sequence). The CDR3 sequence is CASNPPMSGYTF. The CDR3 DNA reads TGTGCCAGCAACCCCCCGATGAGTGGCTACACCTTC.

This clone is a singleton in its sample. The chain joins TRBV19 to TRBJ2-1, with 8 nucleotides matching TRBD1. The CDR3 runs 14 residues. Germline V gene sequence: CDR1 LNHDA, CDR2 SQIVND (reference sequence). Trimming removed 11 bases from V and 5 bases from J; junction bases left unmatched: 11. The CDR3, as DNA: TGTGCCTCTTCCGGGACAGGTGTCCACAATGAGCAGTTCTTC. This translates into CASSGTGVHNEQFF.

The V call is TRBV28, the J call TRBJ2-2, with 8 bases lining up with TRBD2. Per germline, CDR1 MDHEN and CDR2 SYDVKM. The CDR3 length is 14 residues. V shed 8 bases and J 5 bases; nucleotides not matched to a gene: 7. This CDR3 reads CASRPGLGTGELFF. The CDR3 DNA follows: TGTGCCAGCCGGCCGGGACTAGGGACCGGGGAGCTGTTTTTT.

The chain carries TRBV28 and TRBJ2-1; D uncertain. Germline loops: CDR1 MDHEN, CDR2 SYDVKM. V gave up 4 bases and J gave up 3 bases, with 7 bases separating them. This CDR3 is built from 13 residues. The CDR3 loop reads CASSSLSYNEQFF. CDR3 in DNA: TGTGCCAGCAGTTCGCTTAGCTACAATGAGCAGTTCTTC.

The chain is built from TRBV7-8 and TRBJ2-6; the D is unclear. The V gene's germline CDR1 is SGHVS and CDR2 FQNEAQ. Trimming took off 2 bases at V and 0 bases at J, with 5 bases between the two ends. The CDR3 contains 15 residues. CDR3 sequence reads: CASSLHSSGANVLTF. CDR3 DNA sequence: TGTGCCAGCAGCTTACACAGCTCTGGGGCCAACGTCCTGACTTTC.

The chain employs TRBV6-5 and TRBJ1-1; D possibly corresponds to TRBD1 (6 bases). Trimming pared 5 bases from V and 4 bases from J, leaving 17 bases between. The CDR3 totals 15 residues. CDR1 MNHEY and CDR2 SVGAGI come from the germline V gene. The CDR3 is CASSTGGGSGTEAFF. CDR3 in DNA: TGTGCCAGCAGTACCGGCGGGGGCTCGGGCACTGAAGCTTTCTTT.

The chain employs TRBV27 and TRBJ1-1; D not certain. This CDR3 is 16 amino acids long. Germline lookup yields CDR1 MNHEY and CDR2 SMNVEV (reference sequence). Trimming shortened V by 5 bases and J by 2 bases, and 18 bases separated the two germline ends. The CDR3 loop reads CASSLRSGFRNTEAFF. CDR3 nucleotide sequence: TGTGCCAGCAGTCTGCGTTCAGGTTTTAGAAACACTGAAGCTTTCTTT.

This clone has only a few counts. The V and J genes are TRBV4-1 and TRBJ2-5, with a possible D match to TRBD1 (6 bases). Trimming left V 10 bases short and J 1 base short, with 10 bases between. Germline V gene sequence: CDR1 MGHRA, CDR2 YSYEKL. The CDR3 is 12 residues long. CDR3: CATQGSQETQYF. For the CDR3, the DNA is TGCGCCACTCAGGGGTCCCAAGAGACCCAGTACTTC.